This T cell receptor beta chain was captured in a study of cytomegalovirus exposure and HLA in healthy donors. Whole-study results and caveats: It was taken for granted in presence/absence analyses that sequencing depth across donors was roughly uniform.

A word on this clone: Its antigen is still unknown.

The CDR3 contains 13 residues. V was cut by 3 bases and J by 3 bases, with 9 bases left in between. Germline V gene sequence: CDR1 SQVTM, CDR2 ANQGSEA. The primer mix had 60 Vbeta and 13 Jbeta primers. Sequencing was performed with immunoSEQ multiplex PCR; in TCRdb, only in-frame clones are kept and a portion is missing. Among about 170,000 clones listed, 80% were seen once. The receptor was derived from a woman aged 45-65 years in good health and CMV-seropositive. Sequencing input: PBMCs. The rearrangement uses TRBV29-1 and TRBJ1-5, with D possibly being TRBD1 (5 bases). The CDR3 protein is CSVEAGNNQPQHF. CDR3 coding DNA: TGCAGCGTTGAGGCAGGGAACAATCAGCCCCAGCATTTT.